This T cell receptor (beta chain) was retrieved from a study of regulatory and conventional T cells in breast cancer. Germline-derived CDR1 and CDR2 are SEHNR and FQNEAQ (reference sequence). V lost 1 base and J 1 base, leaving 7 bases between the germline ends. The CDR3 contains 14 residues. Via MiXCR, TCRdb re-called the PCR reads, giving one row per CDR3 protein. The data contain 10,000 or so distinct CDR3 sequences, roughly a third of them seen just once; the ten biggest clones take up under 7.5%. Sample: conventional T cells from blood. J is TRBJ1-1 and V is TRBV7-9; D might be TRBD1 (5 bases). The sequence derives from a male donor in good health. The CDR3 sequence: CASSLGTQNTEAFF. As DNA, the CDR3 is TGTGCCAGCAGCTTAGGGACACAGAACACTGAAGCTTTCTTT.